The 7 T cell receptor beta chains presented below share a single source sample, sequenced in a study of T-cell reconstitution after alpha-beta-depleted transplantation in children. Preparation of the TCRbeta library was carried out with unique molecular identifiers. TCRdb ran MiXCR on the PCR reads and lists one entry per CDR3 protein. Of about 440,000 distinct CDR3 sequences in the sample, roughly two fifths were seen once. This sample comprised PBMCs, obtained before TCRalphabeta/CD19-depleted stem cell transplant. The receptors here all came from a girl aged 2-15 years with aplastic anemia, due to receive a stem cell transplant.

This clonotype was seen more than once but under ten times. The chain joins TRBV20-1 to TRBJ2-1, with D possibly TRBD2 on 5 matching bases. Trimming took off 3 bases at V and 1 base at J, with 7 bases between the two ends. CDR1 is DFQATT, CDR2 SNEGSKA, per germline (reference sequence). The CDR3 has 13 residues. In DNA, the CDR3 is TGCAGTGCTAGGGACTTTTCCTACAATGAGCAGTTCTTC. Encoded protein: CSARDFSYNEQFF.

This clonotype has a count of ten or more. This chain uses TRBV5-1 with TRBJ2-3; the match to TRBD2 covers 11 bases. V shed 4 bases and J 4 bases; nucleotides not matched to a gene: 8. CDR1 SGHRS and CDR2 YFSETQ come from the germline V gene. The CDR3 has 16 residues. CDR3 coding DNA: TGCGCCAGCAGCCCCCCCCTAGCGGGAGGCGCAGATACGCAGTATTTT. It translates to CASSPPLAGGADTQYF.

V and J are TRBV5-4 and TRBJ2-2; 8 positions agree with TRBD1. The CDR3 runs 17 residues. After removal of 2 bases from V and 0 bases from J, the junction contained 6 bases not matched to a gene. Germline V lookup: CDR1 SGHNT, CDR2 YYREEE (reference sequence). CDR3 DNA: TGTGCCAGCAGCTTAGGAACAGGGGGTCCGAACACCGGGGAGCTGTTTTTT. Its protein is CASSLGTGGPNTGELFF. Together with reference TRBV5-4 and TRBJ2-2, the CDR3 gives the full variable domain: ETGVTQSPTHLIKTRGQQVTLRCSSQSGHNTVSWYQQALGQGPQFIFQYYREEENGRGNFPPRFSGLQFPNYSSELNVNALELDDSALYLCASSLGTGGPNTGELFFGEGSRLTVL.

The chain carries TRBV5-5 and TRBJ2-1; either TRBD1 or TRBD2 may supply D (5 bases each). V lost 1 base and J 5 bases, leaving 16 bases between the germline ends. The length of the CDR3 is 16 residues. The germline CDR1 and CDR2 sequences are SGHKS and YYEKEE (reference sequence). CDR3 residues: CASSLLWGPQNNEQFF. In nucleotides, the CDR3 is TGTGCCAGCAGCTTGCTGTGGGGACCACAGAACAATGAGCAGTTCTTC.

In this sample, this clonotype turned up a few times. The rearrangement links TRBV28 to TRBJ2-5; no reliable D call. This CDR3 comprises 14 residues. Germline loops: CDR1 MDHEN, CDR2 SYDVKM. With 6 bases removed from V and 1 base from J, the gap between germline ends came to 12 bases. The CDR3: CASSANIAQETQYF. Here the CDR3 DNA reads TGTGCCAGCAGCGCAAACATTGCCCAAGAGACCCAGTACTTC.

The chain uses TRBV6-6 and TRBJ2-5, with TRBD2 as a possible D gene (5 bases). Germline V gene sequence: CDR1 MNHNY, CDR2 SVGAGI (reference sequence). Trimming removed 6 bases at V and 11 bases at J, with 16 bases between. The CDR3 runs to 12 residues. DNA for the CDR3: TGTGCCAGCAGCAACGGGGTCGAGGGTCAGTACTTC. It codes for CASSNGVEGQYF.

This rearrangement joins TRBV30 to TRBJ2-5; D unresolved. CDR1 is GTSNPN and CDR2 is SVGIG in the germline V gene (reference sequence). The CDR3 has 13 amino acids. The V and J ends lost 0 bases and 1 base respectively, with 6 bases between them. The DNA of the CDR3 is TGTGCCTGGAGTGTACACACCCAAGAGACCCAGTACTTC. Its protein product is CAWSVHTQETQYF. The full variable domain, with the rest looked up from reference TRBV30 and TRBJ2-5, is SQTIHQWPATLVQPVGSPLSLECTVEGTSNPNLYWYRQAAGRGLQLLFYSVGIGQISSEVPQNLSASRPQDRQFILSSKKLLLSDSGFYLCAWSVHTQETQYFGPGTRLLVL.